This T cell receptor beta chain was retrieved from a study of PD-1 blockade in classical Hodgkin lymphoma. Worth noting for this clone: Its antigen is still unknown.

As to time point: cycle 4 day 1 (C4D1), after five to seven weeks of nivolumab. All the patients suffered relapse after autologous stem cell transplantation, and brentuximab vedotin exposure differed. The CDR3 totals 16 residues. Germline assignment: CDR1 SGHDN and CDR2 FVKESK. V was trimmed by 2 bases and J by 1 base, leaving 14 bases between them. General study findings and limits: Partial responders and progressors had significantly lower baseline TCR diversity. Individuals who commenced nivolumab within less than 1 year of ASCT were excluded.

TCRdb's table, derived via immunoSEQ multiplex PCR, lists solely in-frame clones and lacks some. The repertoire holds about 64,000 clones, with 75% to 95% as singletons. The clonotype was recovered from a human donor with classical Hodgkin lymphoma. Sequences were derived from peripheral blood mononuclear cells (PBMCs), sampled before the fourth cycle of nivolumab. The V call is TRBV14, the J call TRBJ1-2, with a possible D match to TRBD1 (5 bases). The CDR3 sequence is CASSQNGGHHNYGYTF. The CDR3, as DNA: TGTGCCAGCAGCCAAAATGGAGGACATCATAACTATGGCTACACCTTC.